Listed here are 15 T cell receptor beta chains from one sample, sequenced in a study of blood T cell repertoires in COVID-19 (dated by TCRdb to about 2020). The library came from the immunoSEQ multiplex PCR assay. Entries here come from immuneACCESS through TCRdb and include only in-frame sequences with V and J called. Some clones fail to appear in such tables; in the studies checked, an unresolved V gene covers under half of the shortfall, and the cause of the remainder is unknown. This sample lists 360,000 or so clones; around four fifths were detected once. The biggest ten clones account for approximately 4.7% of the sample. Sequenced sample: PBMCs or T cells enriched from blood (not recorded which). The receptors were sampled from a woman in her 50s who had recovered from COVID-19.

Note on this clone: This may be a read error: a much more frequent sequence differs by one nucleotide. The sample holds other DNA sequences that translate to the same CDR3. This chain connects TRBV29-1 to TRBJ2-7; 9 nucleotides match TRBD1. This CDR3 contains 14 residues. Germline V gives CDR1 SQVTM, CDR2 ANQGSEA. V trimming: 4 bases; J trimming: 2 bases; junction bases outside the gene matches: 6. The CDR3 reads CSVGGGQGTYEQYF. CDR3 nucleotides: TGCAGCGTTGGGGGGGGACAGGGCACCTACGAGCAGTACTTC.

This chain's CDR3 is CASSLEGLPFYGYTF. CDR3 coding DNA: TGTGCCAGCAGCTTAGAGGGCCTCCCCTTCTATGGCTACACCTTC. This chain links TRBV11-2 with TRBJ1-2; D remains ambiguous. This CDR3 has 15 residues. The V gene's germline CDR1 is SGHAT and CDR2 FQNNGV. V was trimmed by 0 bases and J by 4 bases, leaving 12 bases between them.

The chain carries TRBV9 and TRBJ1-6; D is uncertain. With 3 bases removed from V and 1 base from J, the gap between germline ends came to 8 bases. This CDR3 spans 15 amino acids. Germline lookup yields CDR1 SGDLS and CDR2 YYNGEE. In DNA form, the CDR3 reads TGTGCCAGCAGCGCCACAGTATCCTATAATTCACCCCTCCACTTT. It codes for CASSATVSYNSPLHF.

This chain joins TRBV10-3 and TRBJ2-1; 9 positions agree with TRBD2. The CDR3 length is 14 residues. Germline assignment: CDR1 ENHRY and CDR2 SYGVKD. Trimming at V came to 4 bases and at J to 7 bases, leaving 5 bases not matched to a gene. The CDR3 bases are TGTGCCATCAGTGGGCTAGCGGGGCTTAATGAGCAGTTCTTC. This encodes CAISGLAGLNEQFF.

This chain joins TRBV25-1 and TRBJ1-1; 7 positions match TRBD1. The trim removed 2 bases at V and 8 bases at J, leaving 17 bases unmatched. The CDR3 extends over 17 amino acids. Germline V gene sequence: CDR1 MGHDK, CDR2 SYGVNS. The CDR3 loop reads CASSEGRWEGGLVEAFF. The CDR3, as DNA: TGTGCCAGCAGTGAAGGTCGATGGGAAGGGGGCCTCGTGGAAGCTTTCTTT.

The rearrangement uses TRBV19 and TRBJ1-5; 12 bases fit TRBD1. V was clipped by 3 bases and J by 6 bases; unmatched bases: 6. Germline CDR1 and CDR2: LNHDA and SQIVND (reference sequence). The CDR3 has 16 residues. The CDR3 bases are TGTGCCAGTAGTATTTCCGGGACAGGGGGCTCTCAGCCCCAGCATTTT. Translated, it gives CASSISGTGGSQPQHF.

This chain connects TRBV3-1 (or the pseudogene TRBV3-2) to TRBJ1-1, with 7 bases that match TRBD1. The CDR3 has 13 amino acids. Germline V gene sequence: CDR1 LGHDT, CDR2 YNNKEL (reference sequence). The V segment lost 3 bases and the J segment 11 bases; nucleotides outside the gene matches: 9. Written as DNA, the CDR3 is TGTGCCAGCAGCCAGGCAGGCCCGGACAGGGCTTTCTTT. Its protein is CASSQAGPDRAFF.

The genes are TRBV9 and TRBJ1-2, with D perhaps matching TRBD1 (5 bases). Germline V gene data show CDR1 as SGDLS and CDR2 as YYNGEE. V was shortened by 0 bases and J by 4 bases, with 10 bases between the two germline ends. The CDR3 spans 14 residues. The CDR3 coding sequence is TGTGCCAGCAGCGTAGACGACAGAATCTATGGCTACACCTTC. It encodes CASSVDDRIYGYTF.

This sequence joins TRBV7-9 and TRBJ1-4; D is undetermined. CDR1 and CDR2 (germline): SEHNR, FQNEAQ (reference sequence). The CDR3 is made up of 16 amino acids. Trimming left V 3 bases short and J 0 bases short, with 11 bases between. This chain's CDR3 is CASSFGGRATNEKLFF. CDR3 bases: TGTGCCAGCAGCTTCGGCGGGAGGGCAACTAATGAAAAACTGTTTTTT.

The chain recombines TRBV5-1 with TRBJ1-1, with D tentatively TRBD1 (6 bases). The CDR3 runs to 14 residues. Germline V gene sequence: CDR1 SGHRS, CDR2 YFSETQ. Between the trimmed V and J ends, which lost 3 bases and 1 base, there was a span of 10 bases. CDR3 bases: TGCGCCAGCAGCTCAGGGGAGGGGAACACTGAAGCTTTCTTT. Protein: CASSSGEGNTEAFF.

The chain employs TRBV7-2 and TRBJ2-7; 8 bases map to TRBD1. V trimming: 1 base; J trimming: 0 bases; junction bases outside the gene matches: 5. From germline, CDR1 is SGHTA and CDR2 FQGNSA. The CDR3 totals 16 residues. CDR3: CASSLVGQGLSYEQYF. The CDR3 DNA is TGTGCCAGCAGCTTAGTTGGACAGGGACTCTCCTACGAGCAGTACTTC.

The V call is TRBV4-3, the J call TRBJ2-1, with TRBD2 as a possible D gene (6 bases). Germline V gives CDR1 LGHNA, CDR2 YSLEER. The CDR3 covers 16 residues. The ends were cut back, 4 bases at V and 3 bases at J, with 16 bases in the middle. CDR3: CASSLGVGGDYNEQFF. CDR3 DNA sequence: TGCGCCAGCAGCCTGGGGGTCGGCGGGGACTACAATGAGCAGTTCTTC.

This sequence joins TRBV27 and TRBJ2-1, with TRBD2 matching 8 bases. The V gene's germline CDR1 is MNHEY and CDR2 SMNVEV (reference sequence). Trimming took 3 bases from V and 5 from J; bases not matched to a gene: 6. There are 15 residues in the CDR3. The CDR3 DNA sequence: TGTGCCAGCAGTTTCGGGACTAGTAGTCACAATGAGCAGTTCTTC. Translation: CASSFGTSSHNEQFF.

This clone was seen ten or more times. The chain is built from TRBV15 and TRBJ2-2, with 8 bases aligning to TRBD1. In germline, CDR1 is LNHNV, CDR2 YYDKDF (reference sequence). Unmatched junction bases numbered 4, after V lost 3 bases and J lost 1 base. This CDR3 comprises 16 residues. In DNA, the CDR3 is TGTGCCACCAGCAGCACGACAGGGGAGAACACCGGGGAGCTGTTTTTT. Its protein is CATSSTTGENTGELFF.

The chain combines TRBV4-1 with TRBJ2-4; tentative D call: TRBD1 (7 bases). Germline V lookup: CDR1 MGHRA, CDR2 YSYEKL. Trimming removed 4 bases at V and 5 bases at J, with 12 bases between. This CDR3 contains 14 residues. The CDR3 DNA follows: TGCGCCAGCAGCCGCGGGACAGACGAAAACATTCAGTACTTC. Translated: CASSRGTDENIQYF.